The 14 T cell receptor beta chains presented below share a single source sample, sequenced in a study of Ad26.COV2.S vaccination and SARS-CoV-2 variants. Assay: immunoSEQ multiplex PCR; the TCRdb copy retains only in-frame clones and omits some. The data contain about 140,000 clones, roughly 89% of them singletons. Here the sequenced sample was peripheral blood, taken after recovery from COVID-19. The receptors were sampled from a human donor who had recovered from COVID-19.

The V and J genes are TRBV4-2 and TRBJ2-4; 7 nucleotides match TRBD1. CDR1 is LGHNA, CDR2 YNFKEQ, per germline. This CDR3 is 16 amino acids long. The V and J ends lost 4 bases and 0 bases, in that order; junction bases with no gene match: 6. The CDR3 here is CASSRTGVLAKNIQYF. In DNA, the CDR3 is TGTGCCAGCAGCCGCACAGGGGTCCTAGCCAAAAACATTCAGTACTTC.

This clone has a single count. In nucleotides, the CDR3 is TGTGCCGGGGGACAGGGGGCGCAGGGCTACACCTTC. It encodes CAGGQGAQGYTF. The chain recombines TRBV28 with TRBJ1-2, with 12 bases aligning to TRBD1. Unmatched junction bases numbered 6, after V lost 11 bases and J lost 8 bases. The V gene's germline CDR1 is MDHEN and CDR2 SYDVKM. The CDR3 contains 12 residues.

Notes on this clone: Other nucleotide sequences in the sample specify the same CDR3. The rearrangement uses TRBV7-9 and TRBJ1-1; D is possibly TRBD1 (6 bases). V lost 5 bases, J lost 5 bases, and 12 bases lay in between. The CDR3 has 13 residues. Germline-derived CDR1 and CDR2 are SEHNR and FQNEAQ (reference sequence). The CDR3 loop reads CASSPTGRTEAFF. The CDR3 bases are TGTGCCAGCAGCCCTACAGGGCGAACTGAAGCTTTCTTT. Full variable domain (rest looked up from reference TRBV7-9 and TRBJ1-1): DTGVSQNPRHKITKRGQNVTFRCDPISEHNRLYWYRQTLGQGPEFLTYFQNEAQLEKSRLLSDRFSAERPKGSFSTLEIQRTEQGDSAMYLCASSPTGRTEAFFGQGTRLTVV.

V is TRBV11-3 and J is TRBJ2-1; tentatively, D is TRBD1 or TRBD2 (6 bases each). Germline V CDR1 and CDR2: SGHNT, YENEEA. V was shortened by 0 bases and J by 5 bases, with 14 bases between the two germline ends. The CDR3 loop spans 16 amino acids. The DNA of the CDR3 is TGTGCCAGCAGCTTAGATCTCGAGGGGGAGGACAATGAGCAGTTCTTC. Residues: CASSLDLEGEDNEQFF.

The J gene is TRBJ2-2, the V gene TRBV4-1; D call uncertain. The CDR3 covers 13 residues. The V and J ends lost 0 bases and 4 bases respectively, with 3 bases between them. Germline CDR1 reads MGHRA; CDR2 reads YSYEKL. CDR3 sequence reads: CASSQDLTGELFF. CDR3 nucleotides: TGCGCCAGCAGCCAAGATCTCACCGGGGAGCTGTTTTTT.

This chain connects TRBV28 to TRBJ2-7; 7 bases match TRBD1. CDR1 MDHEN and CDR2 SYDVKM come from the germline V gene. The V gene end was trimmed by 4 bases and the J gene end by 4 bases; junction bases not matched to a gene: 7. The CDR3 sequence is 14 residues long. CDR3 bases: TGTGCCAGCAGTTCAGGGGGTGTCGGGTACGAGCAGTACTTC. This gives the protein CASSSGGVGYEQYF. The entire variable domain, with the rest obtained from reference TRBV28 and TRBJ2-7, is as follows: DVKVTQSSRYLVKRTGEKVFLECVQDMDHENMFWYRQDPGLGLRLIYFSYDVKMKEKGDIPEGYSVSREKKERFSLILESASTNQTSMYLCASSSGGVGYEQYFGPGTRLTVT.

CDR3 nucleotide sequence: TGCGCCGGGGGGGTAGGGGGCGTGTTGTACGAGCAGTACTTC. Protein: CAGGVGGVLYEQYF. J is TRBJ2-7 and V is TRBV23-1; either TRBD1 or TRBD2 may fit D (7 bases each). TRBV23-1 counts as an open reading frame of uncertain function. V lost 11 bases to trimming and J lost 4 bases, with 21 bases between them. This CDR3 is 14 amino acids long.

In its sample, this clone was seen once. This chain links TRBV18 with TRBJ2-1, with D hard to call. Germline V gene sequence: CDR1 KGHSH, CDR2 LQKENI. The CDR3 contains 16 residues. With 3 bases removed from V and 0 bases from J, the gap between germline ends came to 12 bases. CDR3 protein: CASSPPIPSSYNEQFF. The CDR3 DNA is TGTGCCAGCTCACCCCCCATCCCTAGCTCCTACAATGAGCAGTTCTTC.

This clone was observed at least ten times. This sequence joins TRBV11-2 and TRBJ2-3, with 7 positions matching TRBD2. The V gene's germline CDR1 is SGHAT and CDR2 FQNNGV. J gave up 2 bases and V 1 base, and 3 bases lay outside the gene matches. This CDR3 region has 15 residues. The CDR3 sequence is CASSLVAGFTDTQYF. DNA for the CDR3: TGTGCCAGCAGCTTAGTAGCGGGCTTCACAGATACGCAGTATTTT.

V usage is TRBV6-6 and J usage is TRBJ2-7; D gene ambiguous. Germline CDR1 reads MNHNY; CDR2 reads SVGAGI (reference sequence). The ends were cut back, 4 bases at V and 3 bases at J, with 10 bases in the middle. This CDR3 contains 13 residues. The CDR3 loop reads CASSWVRGYEQYF. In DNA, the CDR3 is TGTGCCAGCAGTTGGGTCAGAGGCTACGAGCAGTACTTC.

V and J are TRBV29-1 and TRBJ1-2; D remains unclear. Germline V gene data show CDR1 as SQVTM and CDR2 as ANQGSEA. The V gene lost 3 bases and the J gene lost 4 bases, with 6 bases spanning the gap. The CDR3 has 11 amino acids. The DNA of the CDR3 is TGCAGCGTTGAGGAAGGCTATGGCTACACCTTC. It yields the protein CSVEEGYGYTF.

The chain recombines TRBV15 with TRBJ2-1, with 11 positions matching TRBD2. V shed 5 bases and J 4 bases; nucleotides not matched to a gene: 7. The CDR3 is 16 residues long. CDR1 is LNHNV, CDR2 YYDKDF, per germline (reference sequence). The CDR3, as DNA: TGTGCCACCAGCGGAAATACTAGCGGGGGTTACAATGAGCAGTTCTTC. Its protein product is CATSGNTSGGYNEQFF.

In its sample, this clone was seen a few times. Here the CDR3 reads CASSPDFSAEAFF. CDR3 DNA: TGTGCCAGCAGTCCAGACTTTTCGGCTGAAGCTTTCTTT. V is TRBV12-3 or TRBV12-4 and J is TRBJ1-1; D is ambiguous. This CDR3 is 13 amino acids long. The germline V and J ends were trimmed by 5 bases and 6 bases, with 13 bases remaining between them.

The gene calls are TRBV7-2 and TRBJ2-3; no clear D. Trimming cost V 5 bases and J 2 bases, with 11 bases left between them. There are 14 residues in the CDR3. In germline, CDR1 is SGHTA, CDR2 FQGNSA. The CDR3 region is CASSRPPPTDTQYF. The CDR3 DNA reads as TGTGCCAGCAGCCGTCCCCCCCCCACAGATACGCAGTATTTT. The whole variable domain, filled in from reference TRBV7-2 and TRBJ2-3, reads GAGVSQSPSNKVTEKGKDVELRCDPISGHTALYWYRQSLGQGLEFLIYFQGNSAPDKSGLPSDRFSAERTGGSVSTLTIQRTQQEDSAVYLCASSRPPPTDTQYFGPGTRLTVL.